These T cell receptor beta chains were read from a single sample in a study of cytomegalovirus exposure and HLA in healthy donors. TCRdb keeps only in-frame clones here, not all; method: immunoSEQ multiplex PCR. This sample has approximately 160,000 clones, with about 64% found just once. The sequencing input was PBMCs. The receptors stem from a middle-aged man in good health and CMV-seronegative. Each CDR3 is given with its conserved first and last residue. A D gene is named only where the DNA matches it firmly. Clone size, where shown, is once, few, many, or a class for clones that have expanded.

d_call j_call v_call clone_size cdr3_length cdr3_aa cdr3_nt
. TRBJ1-2 TRBV5-1 . 14 CASRRGETNYGYTF TGCGCCAGCCGTCGGGGGGAGACCAACTATGGCTACACCTTC
TRBD1 TRBJ1-2 TRBV25-1 few 11 CASSVGQVTTF TGTGCCAGCAGTGTGGGACAGGTAACCACCTTC
TRBD1 TRBJ2-5 TRBV6-5 . 16 CASSYSNHRGQETQYF TGTGCCAGCAGTTACTCGAATCACAGGGGGCAAGAGACCCAGTACTTC
. TRBJ1-1 TRBV19 . 13 CASSIVWGDEAFF TGTGCCAGTAGTATAGTCTGGGGGGATGAAGCTTTCTTT
. TRBJ2-2 TRBV28 . 12 CASSSNTGELFF TGTGCCAGCAGTTCAAACACCGGGGAGCTGTTTTTT
. TRBJ1-4 TRBV6-5 . 16 CASSYAWAPTNEKLFF TGTGCCAGCAGTTACGCTTGGGCTCCAACTAATGAAAAACTGTTTTTT
. TRBJ2-7 TRBV5-1 . 14 CASSPRESHYEQYF TGCGCCAGCAGCCCTCGGGAGTCACATTACGAGCAGTACTTC
. TRBJ1-5 TRBV9 . 14 CASSSGTPDQPQHF TGTGCCAGCAGCTCCGGGACTCCCGATCAGCCCCAGCATTTT
. TRBJ2-3 TRBV7-9 few 15 CASSSGQILYDTQYF TGTGCCAGCAGCTCAGGACAGATTCTTTACGATACGCAGTATTTT
TRBD1 TRBJ1-3 TRBV9 . 15 CASSASRGLGNTIYF TGTGCCAGCAGCGCGTCGAGGGGGCTAGGAAACACCATATATTTT
TRBD1 TRBJ1-5 TRBV5-1 . 15 CASSWTGGDNQPQHF TGCGCCAGCAGCTGGACAGGGGGCGACAATCAGCCCCAGCATTTT
TRBD1 TRBJ1-5 TRBV5-5 . 16 CASSLTGGLSNQPQHF TGTGCCAGCAGCTTGACAGGGGGGCTTAGCAATCAGCCCCAGCATTTT
TRBD2 TRBJ2-1 TRBV9 . 19 CASSPRGGTSGGGRNEQFF TGTGCCAGCAGCCCCCGTGGGGGGACTAGCGGGGGGGGTCGCAATGAGCAGTTCTTC
TRBD1 TRBJ1-3 TRBV6-5 . 15 CASSLGGSGGNTIYF TGTGCCAGCAGTTTAGGGGGCAGTGGTGGAAACACCATATATTTT
TRBD1 TRBJ2-3 TRBV5-1 . 14 CASTKDRGADTQYF TGCGCCAGCACCAAGGACAGGGGCGCAGATACGCAGTATTTT
. TRBJ2-5 TRBV5-1 . 14 CASSFQGGKETQYF TGCGCCAGCAGCTTTCAAGGAGGGAAAGAGACCCAGTACTTC
. TRBJ1-5 TRBV28 few 14 CASTGGRGNQPQHF TGTGCCAGCACAGGAGGAAGGGGCAATCAGCCCCAGCATTTT
. TRBJ1-1 TRBV5-4 . 16 CASSLSLADGRGEAFF TGTGCCAGCAGCTTGAGTTTAGCGGACGGTAGGGGTGAAGCTTTCTTT
TRBD1 TRBJ2-3 TRBV7-9 . 14 CASGRQGGTDTQYF TGTGCCAGCGGTAGACAGGGAGGCACAGATACGCAGTATTTT
. TRBJ1-3 TRBV7-2 . 15 CASSLGGGGGNTIYF TGTGCCAGCAGCTTGGGAGGGGGAGGAGGAAACACCATATATTTT
. TRBJ2-7 TRBV5-1 . 15 CASSLEVRGPYEQYF TGCGCCAGCAGCTTGGAGGTTAGGGGTCCCTACGAGCAGTACTTC
. TRBJ2-2 TRBV5-1 . 15 CASTLGQTNTGELFF TGCGCCAGCACCTTAGGACAGACGAACACCGGGGAGCTGTTTTTT
. TRBJ1-1 TRBV5-1 . 13 CASSGQLNTEAFF TGCGCCAGCAGCGGACAGCTTAACACTGAAGCTTTCTTT
. TRBJ2-3 TRBV5-5 . 15 CASSFQGAWTDTQYF TGTGCCAGCAGCTTTCAAGGGGCTTGGACAGATACGCAGTATTTT
. TRBJ2-7 TRBV7-2 . 14 CASSLAGGAYEQYF TGTGCCAGCAGCTTAGCAGGGGGGGCCTACGAGCAGTACTTC
. TRBJ1-2 TRBV15 few 12 CATSRAQYGYTF TGTGCCACCAGCAGAGCACAGTATGGCTACACCTTC
TRBD1 TRBJ1-1 TRBV2 . 11 CASRRGQRAFF TGTGCCAGCAGGAGGGGACAGAGGGCTTTCTTT
. TRBJ1-5 TRBV15 few 17 CATSRDIGGKIYQPQHF TGTGCCACCAGCAGAGATATCGGGGGAAAGATTTACCAGCCCCAGCATTTT
TRBD2 TRBJ2-1 TRBV13 . 16 CASRLTSGGSRDEQFF TGTGCCAGCAGATTGACTAGCGGGGGGTCAAGGGATGAGCAGTTCTTC
TRBD2 TRBJ2-7 TRBV7-2 . 15 CASSSSSGGAYEQYF TGTGCCAGCAGCTCCTCTAGCGGGGGGGCCTACGAGCAGTACTTC
. TRBJ2-5 TRBV4-1 . 12 CASSRVGETQYF TGCGCCAGCAGTCGAGTCGGAGAGACCCAGTACTTC
TRBD2 TRBJ2-5 TRBV10-3 . 13 CAISRGGQETQYF TGTGCCATCAGTCGGGGGGGACAAGAGACCCAGTACTTC
TRBD1 TRBJ1-1 TRBV27 . 14 CASSLDRVVTEAFF TGTGCCAGCAGTTTAGACAGGGTAGTAACTGAAGCTTTCTTT
. TRBJ2-7 TRBV5-1 . 14 CASSLSGSTYEQYF TGCGCCAGCAGCCTTTCCGGGTCCACCTACGAGCAGTACTTC
TRBD1 TRBJ2-2 TRBV6-6 . 16 CASSPRQGAPTGELFF TGTGCCAGCAGTCCACGTCAGGGGGCGCCGACCGGGGAGCTGTTTTTT
. TRBJ1-2 TRBV21-1 . 13 CASSRRGNYGYTF TGTGCCAGCAGCCGAAGGGGGAACTATGGCTACACCTTC
TRBD2 TRBJ2-3 TRBV27 . 16 CASSLESGGAADTQYF TGTGCCAGCAGCTTGGAGAGCGGGGGGGCCGCAGATACGCAGTATTTT
. TRBJ2-5 TRBV5-4 . 14 CASSLAGLQETQYF TGTGCCAGCAGCTTGGCGGGACTCCAAGAGACCCAGTACTTC
. TRBJ2-5 TRBV14 . 15 CASSQEIGVRETQYF TGTGCCAGCAGCCAAGAGATAGGGGTTCGGGAGACCCAGTACTTC
TRBD2 TRBJ2-1 TRBV27 . 19 CASSFPGLAGGSSYNEQFF TGTGCCAGCAGTTTTCCGGGACTAGCGGGGGGGAGCTCCTACAATGAGCAGTTCTTC